The 30 T cell receptor beta chains below come from one sample, sequenced in a study of blood T cell repertoires in COVID-19. Generated by immunoSEQ multiplex PCR, the TCRdb table keeps only in-frame clones and is missing some. The data show under 200,000 clones, under 90% seen once. What was sequenced was peripheral blood. The receptors shown here come from a woman in her seventies with COVID-19, enrolled during active disease.

This clone was seen a handful of times. V is TRBV27 and J is TRBJ1-2, with no clear D. This CDR3 contains 14 residues. Germline CDR1 is MNHEY and CDR2 is SMNVEV (reference sequence). V dropped 3 bases and J dropped 7 bases, with 15 bases sitting between them. The CDR3 loop reads CASSFREAGSGYTF. The CDR3 nucleotides are TGTGCCAGCAGTTTCCGGGAGGCAGGCTCTGGCTACACCTTC.

V is TRBV30 and J is TRBJ1-1; D may be TRBD1 (5 bases). CDR1 is GTSNPN and CDR2 is SVGIG in the germline V gene (reference sequence). With 3 bases removed from V and 5 bases from J, the gap between germline ends came to 19 bases. The CDR3 is made up of 15 amino acids. CDR3 nucleotide sequence: TGTGCCTGGAGCGTAGGGACTAGCGTCGGAACTGAAGCTTTCTTT. Translation: CAWSVGTSVGTEAFF.

The gene calls are TRBV5-8 and TRBJ1-2; D may be TRBD1 (5 bases). V was cut by 0 bases and J by 3 bases, with 18 bases left in between. The CDR3 totals 17 residues. Germline V gene data show CDR1 as SGHTS and CDR2 as YDEGEE. CDR3 amino acids: CASSLEQAESWDYGYTF. Written as DNA, the CDR3 is TGTGCCAGCAGCTTGGAACAGGCGGAGTCGTGGGACTATGGCTACACCTTC.

The chain employs TRBV5-1 and TRBJ1-6; 7 nucleotides agree with TRBD1. J gave up 0 bases and V 5 bases, and 14 bases lay outside the gene matches. The CDR3 loop spans 19 amino acids. CDR1 SGHRS and CDR2 YFSETQ come from the germline V gene. The CDR3 sequence: CASRPTTGDFSSYNSPLHF. The CDR3 coding sequence is TGCGCCAGCAGACCGACCACAGGGGACTTTAGCTCCTATAATTCACCCCTCCACTTT. Full variable domain (missing parts from reference TRBV5-1 and TRBJ1-6): KAGVTQTPRYLIKTRGQQVTLSCSPISGHRSVSWYQQTPGQGLQFLFEYFSETQRNKGNFPGRFSGRQFSNSRSEMNVSTLELGDSALYLCASRPTTGDFSSYNSPLHFGNGTRLTVT.

The V gene is TRBV5-5, the J gene TRBJ1-2; TRBD1 agrees at 8 bases. CDR3 size: 15 residues. Germline V lookup: CDR1 SGHKS, CDR2 YYEKEE (reference sequence). The trim removed 1 base at V and 6 bases at J, leaving 8 bases unmatched. CDR3 nucleotide sequence: TGTGCCAGCAGCTTGAATCCGGGACAGGCGGATGGCTACACCTTC. Its translation: CASSLNPGQADGYTF. Combining the CDR3 with reference TRBV5-5 and TRBJ1-2 gives the whole variable domain DAGVTQSPTHLIKTRGQQVTLRCSPISGHKSVSWYQQVLGQGPQFIFQYYEKEERGRGNFPDRFSARQFPNYSSELNVNALLLGDSALYLCASSLNPGQADGYTFGSGTRLTVV.

The chain couples TRBV18 to TRBJ1-1; D remains unclear. CDR3 size: 13 residues. V lost 6 bases, J lost 5 bases, and 13 bases lay in between. Germline CDR1 KGHSH, CDR2 LQKENI. CDR3 sequence reads: CASSPDPGTEAFF. In nucleotides, the CDR3 is TGTGCCAGCTCCCCCGACCCGGGAACTGAAGCTTTCTTT.

J is TRBJ1-2 and V is TRBV27, with D perhaps TRBD1 (5 bases). The ends were cut back, 1 base at V and 8 bases at J, with 14 bases in the middle. The CDR3 has 14 residues. The germline V gene has CDR1 MNHEY and CDR2 SMNVEV (reference sequence). CDR3 sequence (DNA): TGTGCCAGCAGTTTATTGCCAGGGCCGACGGGCTACACCTTC. This gives the protein CASSLLPGPTGYTF.

V usage is TRBV11-2 and J usage is TRBJ2-3; the D gene is possibly TRBD2 (6 bases). Germline V gene lookup returns CDR1 SGHAT and CDR2 FQNNGV. Trimming pared 1 base from V and 5 bases from J, leaving 13 bases between. CDR3 length: 15 residues. The CDR3, as DNA: TGTGCCAGCAGCTTAGCCCTAGCGAGTAGAGATACGCAGTATTTT. It translates to CASSLALASRDTQYF.

The CDR3 sequence is CASSVEAFTPTDTQYF. Written as DNA, the CDR3 is TGTGCCAGCAGTGTTGAGGCCTTCACCCCCACAGATACGCAGTATTTT. The chain is built from TRBV6-4 and TRBJ2-3; no firm D call. The CDR3 sequence is 16 residues long. Trimming pared 4 bases from V and 2 bases from J, leaving 16 bases between. Germline V gives CDR1 MRHNA, CDR2 SNTAGT.

The chain joins TRBV29-1 to TRBJ2-1, with 8 bases lining up with TRBD2. CDR1 is SQVTM, CDR2 ANQGSEA, per germline. The J segment lost 7 bases and the V segment lost 1 base, leaving 6 bases of the junction unmatched. This CDR3 is 14 amino acids long. The CDR3 sequence: CSVEVTASGNEQFF. CDR3 DNA sequence: TGCAGCGTTGAAGTTACGGCTAGCGGGAATGAGCAGTTCTTC.

The rearrangement links TRBV3-1 (or the pseudogene TRBV3-2) to TRBJ2-3; 9 positions agree with TRBD2. After removal of 0 bases from V and 11 bases from J, the junction contained 9 bases not matched to a gene. CDR1 is LGHDT, CDR2 YNNKEL, per germline (reference sequence). The CDR3 covers 15 residues. In DNA form, the CDR3 reads TGTGCCAGCAGCCAAGATGGAGCGGGGGGTGGAGGGCAGTATTTT. It specifies CASSQDGAGGGGQYF.

There are a few counts of this clone. The genes are TRBV4-1 and TRBJ1-5; 8 positions match TRBD1. Germline V gene sequence: CDR1 MGHRA, CDR2 YSYEKL. Trimming cost V 0 bases and J 4 bases; bases outside gene matches: 17. This CDR3 is built from 20 residues. CDR3 bases: TGCGCCAGCAGCCAAGATTGCACAGGGGGTATGATGCTACTGAATCAGCCCCAGCATTTT. This sequence encodes CASSQDCTGGMMLLNQPQHF.

The genes are TRBV9 and TRBJ1-2, with D perhaps matching TRBD1 (6 bases). Looked up from germline, CDR1 is SGDLS and CDR2 is YYNGEE. The CDR3 extends over 14 amino acids. Trimming removed 4 bases from V and 2 bases from J, with 12 bases in between. CDR3 sequence: CASSTTTGNYGYTF. The CDR3 DNA reads TGTGCCAGCAGCACGACTACAGGGAACTATGGCTACACCTTC. Full variable domain (remainder filled in from reference TRBV9 and TRBJ1-2): DSGVTQTPKHLITATGQRVTLRCSPRSGDLSVYWYQQSLDQGLQFLIQYYNGEERAKGNILERFSAQQFPDLHSELNLSSLELGDSALYFCASSTTTGNYGYTFGSGTRLTVV.

The V and J genes are TRBV5-1 and TRBJ2-2; possible D gene TRBD2, 6 bases. The CDR3 contains 16 residues. Germline lookup yields CDR1 SGHRS and CDR2 YFSETQ. The germline V and J ends were trimmed by 0 bases and 2 bases, with 11 bases remaining between them. The chain's CDR3 is CASSLGIAANTGELFF. Written as DNA, the CDR3 is TGCGCCAGCAGCTTGGGAATAGCGGCCAACACCGGGGAGCTGTTTTTT.

The chain recombines TRBV28 with TRBJ2-3; TRBD2 is a possible D gene (5 bases). The ends were cut back, 5 bases at V and 2 bases at J, with 17 bases in the middle. The CDR3 runs 16 residues. The germline V gene encodes CDR1 MDHEN and CDR2 SYDVKM. CDR3 nucleotides: TGTGCCAGCAGTGATCTAGCCCTCAAACCCACAGATACGCAGTATTTT. Amino acid sequence: CASSDLALKPTDTQYF.

CDR3 DNA: TGTGCCAGTAGCTTGACTAGCGGGAGCGGGGACACCGGGGAGCTGTTTTTT. This codes for CASSLTSGSGDTGELFF. This chain links TRBV19 with TRBJ2-2; 12 positions match TRBD2. The CDR3 has 17 residues. V was clipped by 6 bases and J by 3 bases; unmatched bases: 8. Per the germline V gene, CDR1 is LNHDA and CDR2 is SQIVND (reference sequence).

V usage is TRBV6-5 and J usage is TRBJ2-1, with 12 bases matching TRBD2. CDR1 is MNHEY and CDR2 is SVGAGI in the germline V gene. The CDR3 totals 14 residues. This chain's CDR3 is CGVGLAGRYNEQFF. The CDR3 coding sequence is TGTGGTGTAGGACTAGCGGGACGCTACAATGAGCAGTTCTTC.

This clone has a handful of counts. The J gene is TRBJ1-2, the V gene TRBV28; weak D call: TRBD1 (6 bases). Trimming stripped 4 bases from V and 4 bases from J, with 13 bases between. This CDR3 comprises 14 residues. CDR1 MDHEN and CDR2 SYDVKM come from the germline V gene. In nucleotides, the CDR3 is TGTGCCAGCAGTTGGGGTGGGGGCGCCTATGGCTACACCTTC. It specifies CASSWGGGAYGYTF.

The V and J genes are TRBV3-1 (or the pseudogene TRBV3-2) and TRBJ2-7; TRBD2 matches 12 bases. The V gene's germline CDR1 is LGHDT and CDR2 YNNKEL (reference sequence). This CDR3 is built from 16 residues. Trimming at V came to 3 bases and at J to 7 bases, leaving 10 bases not matched to a gene. Written as DNA, the CDR3 is TGTGCCAGCAGCCAGGGCCTAGCGGGAGGGCCTAGGGAGCAGTACTTC. Its translation is CASSQGLAGGPREQYF.

The chain carries TRBV5-1 and TRBJ2-7; tentative D call: TRBD1 (6 bases). Germline-derived CDR1 and CDR2 are SGHRS and YFSETQ. V lost 0 bases, J lost 4 bases, and 11 bases lay in between. CDR3 length: 14 amino acids. The CDR3 loop reads CASSLDGTPYEQYV. CDR3 nucleotide sequence: TGCGCCAGCAGCTTGGATGGGACACCGTACGAGCAGTACGTC.

This clone was seen a single time. The chain carries TRBV3-1 (or the pseudogene TRBV3-2) and TRBJ2-3; 8 bases line up with TRBD2. This CDR3 contains 15 residues. Germline loops: CDR1 LGHDT, CDR2 YNNKEL (reference sequence). Trimming removed 4 bases from V and 2 bases from J; junction bases left unmatched: 5. The DNA for the CDR3 is TGTGCCAGCAGCCTCCGGGGGGGAACCACAGATACGCAGTATTTT. It is translated as CASSLRGGTTDTQYF.

This chain links TRBV28 with TRBJ2-7, with 7 nucleotides matching TRBD2. Trimming took 6 bases from V and 2 from J; bases not matched to a gene: 7. Germline CDR1 MDHEN, CDR2 SYDVKM. This CDR3 spans 14 amino acids. The CDR3 reads CASRPPAGAYEQYF. CDR3 DNA sequence: TGTGCCAGCAGGCCCCCCGCGGGAGCCTACGAGCAGTACTTC.

In this sample, this clone turned up a few times. V and J are TRBV28 and TRBJ1-4; 8 bases are shared with TRBD1. Trimming at V came to 6 bases and at J to 8 bases, leaving 8 bases not matched to a gene. There are 14 residues in the CDR3. CDR1 MDHEN and CDR2 SYDVKM come from the germline V gene. DNA of the CDR3: TGTGCCAGCAGACCCCCCGGACAGGGCGAAAAACTGTTTTTT. Its protein is CASRPPGQGEKLFF.

The V gene is TRBV11-2, the J gene TRBJ2-1; 12 nucleotides align to TRBD2. The CDR3 runs to 13 residues. J lost 15 bases, V lost 5 bases, and 8 bases had no gene match. Germline CDR1 reads SGHAT; CDR2 reads FQNNGV. CDR3 DNA: TGTGCCAGCAGCGCTGAGACTAGCGGGAGTCTGTTCTTC. This sequence encodes CASSAETSGSLFF.

The CDR3 nucleotides read TGTGCCAGCAGCTTACCCAGGGGTCCAACTAATGAAAAACTGTTTTTT. Amino acids: CASSLPRGPTNEKLFF. The rearrangement joins TRBV6-4 to TRBJ1-4; TRBD1 is a possible D gene (6 bases). Germline V gene data show CDR1 as MRHNA and CDR2 as SNTAGT. This CDR3 is built from 16 residues. The V end lost 6 bases, the J end lost 0 bases, and 14 bases lay between the germline ends.

J is TRBJ2-1 and V is TRBV11-2; D may be TRBD1 (5 bases). The CDR3 is 12 residues long. The germline CDR1 and CDR2 sequences are SGHAT and FQNNGV. Between the trimmed V and J ends, which lost 5 bases and 6 bases, there was a span of 8 bases. The CDR3 reads CASSGAANEQFF. In DNA form, the CDR3 reads TGTGCCAGCAGCGGGGCAGCCAATGAGCAGTTCTTC.

The chain recombines TRBV6-4 with TRBJ2-2, with D perhaps matching TRBD2 (5 bases). Germline CDR1 reads MRHNA; CDR2 reads SNTAGT. This CDR3 has 13 amino acids. V was pared by 3 bases and J by 5 bases, with 7 bases between. CDR3 in amino acids: CASSESGTGELFF. As DNA, the CDR3 is TGTGCCAGCAGTGAATCGGGGACCGGGGAGCTGTTTTTT.

In its sample, this clone was seen a few times. V usage is TRBV15 and J usage is TRBJ2-7, with 7 bases fitting TRBD2. The J segment lost 0 bases and the V segment lost 0 bases, leaving 14 bases of the junction unmatched. The length of the CDR3 is 19 residues. Germline V CDR1 and CDR2: LNHNV, YYDKDF (reference sequence). The CDR3 protein is CATSRDIGRRGRSSYEQYF. DNA of the CDR3: TGTGCCACCAGCAGAGACATCGGGAGGCGGGGAAGGAGCTCCTACGAGCAGTACTTC.

The rearrangement joins TRBV5-6 to TRBJ2-5; 7 nucleotides match TRBD2. The CDR3 is made up of 13 amino acids. Germline V gene lookup returns CDR1 SGHDT and CDR2 YYEEEE. J lost 4 bases, V lost 5 bases, and 5 bases had no gene match. The CDR3 protein is CASRLWGGETQYF. The CDR3 DNA reads as TGTGCCAGCAGACTGTGGGGGGGAGAGACCCAGTACTTC.

This chain links TRBV19 with TRBJ1-1, with no clear D. V lost 7 bases to trimming and J lost 1 base, with 13 bases between them. The CDR3 sequence is 14 residues long. From germline, CDR1 is LNHDA and CDR2 SQIVND (reference sequence). CDR3 sequence reads: CASNSGAGNTEAFF. The CDR3 bases are TGTGCCAGTAATTCGGGCGCGGGGAACACTGAAGCTTTCTTT.